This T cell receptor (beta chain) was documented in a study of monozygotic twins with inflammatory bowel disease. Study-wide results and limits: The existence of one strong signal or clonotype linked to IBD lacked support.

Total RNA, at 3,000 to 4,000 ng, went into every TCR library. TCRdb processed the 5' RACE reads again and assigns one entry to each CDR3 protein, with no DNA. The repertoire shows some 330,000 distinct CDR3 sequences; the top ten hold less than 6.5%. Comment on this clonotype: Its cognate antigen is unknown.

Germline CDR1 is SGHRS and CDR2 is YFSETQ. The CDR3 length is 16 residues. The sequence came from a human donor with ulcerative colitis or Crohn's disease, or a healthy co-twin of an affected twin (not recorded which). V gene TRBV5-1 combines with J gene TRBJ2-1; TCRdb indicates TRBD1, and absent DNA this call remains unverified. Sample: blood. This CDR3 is CASSAGPPSPYNEQFF.